The next 29 T cell receptor beta chains were all read from a single sample in a study of regulatory T cells in long-lasting Graves disease. Investigators prepared the TCR beta libraries by applying iRepertoire HTBI primers and Arm-PCR of CDR3 regions. TCRdb used MiXCR to reprocess the multiplex PCR reads, holding one entry per CDR3 protein. The sample has over 500,000 distinct CDR3 sequences; about 15% are singletons. Regarding time point: newly diagnosed GD, antithyroid drugs for less than 3 months. PBMC-extracted RNA yielded the TCR library. A further study also used this sample, focusing on T cells in Graves' hyperthyroidism and ophthalmopathy.

The input for sequencing was peripheral blood mononuclear cells (PBMCs), taken at new diagnosis, from a patient treated with antithyroid drugs. The receptors derive from a woman aged 25 to 45 with Graves disease.

The rearrangement links TRBV9 to TRBJ2-2, with 10 bases aligning to TRBD2. CDR1 and CDR2 (germline): SGDLS, YYNGEE. The V segment lost 0 bases and the J segment 6 bases; nucleotides outside the gene matches: 2. This CDR3 has 15 amino acids. The chain's CDR3 is CASSVVAGGAGELFF. DNA of the CDR3: TGTGCCAGCAGCGTAGTAGCGGGAGGTGCCGGGGAGCTGTTTTTT.

In this sample, this clonotype turned up many times. The chain is built from TRBV11-2 and TRBJ2-3; a possible D gene is TRBD2 (6 bases). The DNA end is a closer match to TRBJ2-7, so the J assignment may be wrong. There are 15 residues in the CDR3. Germline CDR1 SGHAT, CDR2 FQNNGV. For the CDR3, the DNA is TGTGCCAGCAGCTTATCGGAGGGCCCTTCCTACGAGCAGTACTTC. Amino acids: CASSLSEGPSYEQYF.

In this sample, this clonotype turned up many times. J is TRBJ2-1 and V is TRBV28; TRBD2 aligns across 14 bases. This CDR3 is built from 14 residues. V shed 6 bases and J 7 bases; nucleotides not matched to a gene: 2. CDR1 and CDR2 from the germline V gene are MDHEN and SYDVKM. CDR3 nucleotides: TGTGCCAGCAGGAGACTAGCGGGGGGGAATGAGCAGTTCTTC. Translation gives CASRRLAGGNEQFF.

J is TRBJ2-3 and V is TRBV6-1; 12 nucleotides align to TRBD2. Germline values: CDR1 MNHNS, CDR2 SASEGT. The CDR3 covers 18 residues. V lost 0 bases to trimming and J lost 3 bases; unmatched junction nucleotides: 7. The CDR3 DNA reads as TGTGCCAGCAGTGAAGCCGGGCTAGCGGGAGGGCCGACAGATACGCAGTATTTT. Amino acid sequence: CASSEAGLAGGPTDTQYF.

This clonotype was seen at least ten times. The V gene is TRBV9, the J gene TRBJ1-2, with D unresolved. The germline gives CDR1 SGDLS, CDR2 YYNGEE. This CDR3 region has 16 residues. Trimming removed 0 bases at V and 0 bases at J, with 12 bases between. CDR3 in DNA: TGTGCCAGCAGCGTAGGGGCAGCATTAGCTAACTATGGCTACACCTTC. Protein product: CASSVGAALANYGYTF.

This clonotype was detected many times. It may be a read error: a sequence one base away is much more abundant. This chain joins TRBV2 and TRBJ1-1, with D maybe TRBD1 (5 bases). There are 13 residues in the CDR3. Germline-derived CDR1 and CDR2 are SNHLY and FYNNEI. Trimming removed 6 bases from V and 4 bases from J, with 12 bases in between. Here the CDR3 reads CASSTTASTEAFF. CDR3 in DNA: TGTGCCAGCAGCACGACAGCGAGCACTGAAGCTTTCTTT.

The chain has TRBV7-9 and TRBJ2-7; 7 nucleotides line up with TRBD2. This CDR3 contains 12 residues. The J segment lost 5 bases and the V segment lost 5 bases, leaving 3 bases of the junction unmatched. CDR1 and CDR2 from the germline V gene are SEHNR and FQNEAQ (reference sequence). CDR3 DNA: TGTGCCAGCAGCGTCCGGGGGGACGAGCAGTACTTC. This encodes CASSVRGDEQYF.

The chain links TRBV20-1 to TRBJ1-6; TRBD1 aligns across 7 bases. Losses at the gene ends were 6 bases for V and 9 bases for J; bases not matched to a gene: 11. Germline CDR1 is DFQATT and CDR2 is SNEGSKA (reference sequence). This CDR3 comprises 14 residues. CDR3 DNA sequence: TGCAGTGCCGCTAGCGGGACAGCTAGTTCACCCCTCCACTTT. It translates to CSAASGTASSPLHF.

The chain employs TRBV28 and TRBJ2-1; D is possibly TRBD1 or TRBD2 (5 bases each). The V end lost 4 bases, the J end lost 0 bases, and 13 bases lay between the germline ends. The CDR3 sequence is 16 residues long. Germline V lookup: CDR1 MDHEN, CDR2 SYDVKM. The CDR3 DNA reads TGTGCCAGCAGTTCCCTGGGGACCGGCTCCTACAATGAGCAGTTCTTC. Its protein product is CASSSLGTGSYNEQFF.

The sample holds many counts of this clonotype. An end of the junction differs from the germline gene, which may be a read error. This chain connects TRBV20-1 to TRBJ1-1, with TRBD1 matching over 9 bases. CDR1 DFQATT and CDR2 SNEGSKA come from the germline V gene (reference sequence). The CDR3 totals 14 residues. CDR3 coding DNA: TGCAGTGCTAGAAGACAGGGGGTGAATACTGAAGCTTTCTTT. Translation: CSARRQGVNTEAFF.

This clonotype has ten or more counts. The J gene is TRBJ2-1, the V gene TRBV2; 7 bases agree with TRBD1. The CDR3 is made up of 12 amino acids. V was pared by 5 bases and J by 9 bases, with 4 bases of the junction left unmatched. Germline loops: CDR1 SNHLY, CDR2 FYNNEI. CDR3 sequence reads: CASSIGTVEQFF. CDR3 nucleotide sequence: TGTGCCAGCAGTATAGGGACAGTTGAGCAGTTCTTC.

The genes are TRBV12-3 or TRBV12-4 and TRBJ1-1, with D hard to call. This CDR3 is 14 amino acids long. Trimming took 5 bases from V and 2 from J, leaving 12 bases between them. CDR3 protein: CASSPGRANTEAFF. The CDR3, as DNA: TGTGCCAGCAGTCCAGGACGGGCCAACACTGAAGCTTTCTTT.

A few counts support this clonotype. CDR3 in amino acids: CASSYYGQGVYGYTF. Written as DNA, the CDR3 is TGCGCCAGCAGCTACTATGGACAGGGGGTCTATGGCTACACCTTC. This chain links TRBV5-1 with TRBJ1-2; 10 bases are shared with TRBD1. J was trimmed by 4 bases and V by 3 bases; bases with no gene match: 6. Germline values: CDR1 SGHRS, CDR2 YFSETQ. This CDR3 is built from 15 residues.

The chain is built from TRBV28 and TRBJ2-3; no definite D call. Looked up from germline, CDR1 is MDHEN and CDR2 is SYDVKM. V lost 10 bases to trimming and J lost 6 bases, with 8 bases between them. This CDR3 region has 10 residues. Written as DNA, the CDR3 is TGTGCCACCAATCGGGATACGCAGTATTTT. Translating it yields CATNRDTQYF.

This sequence joins TRBV29-1 and TRBJ2-7; 10 bases map to TRBD1. J gave up 4 bases and V 4 bases, and 10 bases lay outside the gene matches. CDR3 length: 15 amino acids. CDR1 and CDR2 from the germline V gene are SQVTM and ANQGSEA. The CDR3 DNA follows: TGCAGCGTTGTGCCGGGACAGGGGTCAGCATACGAGCAGTACTTC. Its translation is CSVVPGQGSAYEQYF.

This chain connects TRBV7-3 to TRBJ2-5; D assignment may be TRBD1 or TRBD2 (5 bases each). The CDR3 is 17 amino acids. V dropped 5 bases and J dropped 5 bases, with 24 bases sitting between them. The germline CDR1 and CDR2 sequences are SGHTA and FQGTGA. In DNA form, the CDR3 reads TGTGCCAGCAGCGCCTCGGGACCCTTAGGAATGGGCGAGACCCAGTACTTC. Amino acids: CASSASGPLGMGETQYF.

This clonotype was detected ten times or more. The chain combines TRBV11-2 with TRBJ2-5; 11 bases fit TRBD1. This CDR3 comprises 16 residues. CDR1 and CDR2 (germline): SGHAT, FQNNGV. V was pared by 3 bases and J by 5 bases, with 8 bases of the junction left unmatched. Here the CDR3 reads CASSLAGQGVWETQYF. CDR3 DNA sequence: TGTGCCAGCAGCTTGGCGGGACAGGGGGTGTGGGAGACCCAGTACTTC.

This sequence joins TRBV24-1 and TRBJ2-1, with D possibly matching TRBD1 (7 bases). V dropped 0 bases and J dropped 7 bases, with 15 bases sitting between them. The germline gives CDR1 KGHDR, CDR2 SFDVKD. The length of the CDR3 is 16 residues. CDR3 loop: CATSDLRQGGGNEQFF. As DNA, the CDR3 is TGTGCCACCAGTGATTTGAGGCAGGGGGGAGGAAATGAGCAGTTCTTC.

This clonotype was observed at least ten times. V usage is TRBV28 and J usage is TRBJ1-4, with D uncertain. V was pared by 3 bases and J by 5 bases, with 7 bases between. CDR3 length: 13 residues. CDR1 and CDR2 (germline): MDHEN, SYDVKM. The DNA of the CDR3 is TGTGCCAGCAGTTTCCCGGAGAATGAAAAACTGTTTTTT. Its protein is CASSFPENEKLFF.

This chain uses TRBV2 with TRBJ2-7, with 10 positions matching TRBD2. This CDR3 region has 15 residues. With 2 bases clipped from V and 3 bases from J, the junction kept 4 bases outside the gene matches. CDR1 and CDR2 (germline): SNHLY, FYNNEI. The CDR3 region has the DNA TGTGCCAGCAGTGAATCGGAGCGGGGGGGCTACGAGCAGTACTTC. It is translated as CASSESERGGYEQYF.

Only a few counts were recorded for this clonotype. The chain links TRBV6-1 to TRBJ1-4; 9 bases agree with TRBD1. V lost 8 bases and J lost 12; bases outside the gene matches: 7. The CDR3 length is 12 residues. CDR1 is MNHNS and CDR2 is SASEGT in the germline V gene. This CDR3 is CASWDRVVELFF. The DNA for the CDR3 is TGTGCCAGCTGGGACAGGGTGGTTGAACTGTTTTTT.

This clonotype showed up many times. This chain uses TRBV28 with TRBJ2-7, with a weak D call TRBD2 (5 bases). Germline V gene sequence: CDR1 MDHEN, CDR2 SYDVKM. The CDR3 extends over 19 amino acids. The V gene lost 6 bases and the J gene lost 2 bases, with 29 bases spanning the gap. CDR3 region: CASSETKTTGWQSTYEQYF. The CDR3 coding sequence is TGTGCCAGCAGCGAAACTAAGACTACTGGGTGGCAGAGCACCTACGAGCAGTACTTC.

There are a few counts of this clonotype. The chain employs TRBV7-9 and TRBJ2-2; D may be TRBD2 (6 bases). The V gene lost 7 bases and the J gene lost 7 bases, with 19 bases spanning the gap. The CDR3 length is 15 residues. Germline V lookup: CDR1 SEHNR, CDR2 FQNEAQ (reference sequence). The CDR3 DNA reads TGTGCCAGCACCTCTTGGCGGGAAGGTGACGGGGAGCTGTTTTTT. Its translation is CASTSWREGDGELFF.

The sample holds many counts of this clonotype. The rearrangement links TRBV27 to TRBJ1-6; no clear D. V lost 7 bases and J 0 bases, leaving 10 bases between the germline ends. The CDR3 loop spans 15 amino acids. CDR1 is MNHEY, CDR2 SMNVEV, per germline (reference sequence). This CDR3 is CASTRTGSYNSPLHF. CDR3 nucleotide sequence: TGTGCCAGCACTAGGACTGGCTCCTATAATTCACCCCTCCACTTT.

This clonotype was found many times. CDR3 in DNA: TGTGCCAGCAGCTTAGTATTCAAGTACGAGCAGTACTTC. It translates to CASSLVFKYEQYF. The chain joins TRBV7-2 to TRBJ2-7; D not resolved. Per the germline V gene, CDR1 is SGHTA and CDR2 is FQGNSA. Trimming left V 1 base short and J 4 bases short, with 8 bases between. This CDR3 has 13 residues. Looking up the rest from reference TRBV7-2 and TRBJ2-7 gives the full variable domain: GAGVSQSPSNKVTEKGKDVELRCDPISGHTALYWYRQSLGQGLEFLIYFQGNSAPDKSGLPSDRFSAERTGGSVSTLTIQRTQQEDSAVYLCASSLVFKYEQYFGPGTRLTVT.

In this sample, this clonotype turned up many times. The gene calls are TRBV27 and TRBJ1-3; D might be TRBD1 (5 bases). Deletions cut 4 bases from V and 7 bases from J, with 23 bases between. There are 17 residues in the CDR3. CDR1 MNHEY and CDR2 SMNVEV come from the germline V gene (reference sequence). CDR3 protein: CASSSTSPRGERNTIYF. CDR3 coding DNA: TGTGCCAGCAGTTCCACCTCACCTCGGGGGGAGCGGAACACCATATATTTT.

Regarding this clonotype: A much larger clone is a single base away; this may be a read error. This chain connects TRBV28 to TRBJ2-1; TRBD2 aligns across 8 bases. Trimming removed 6 bases from V and 9 bases from J; junction bases left unmatched: 19. Germline V gene data show CDR1 as MDHEN and CDR2 as SYDVKM. The CDR3 spans 17 residues. CDR3 amino acids: CASRLLSASGYVFEQFF. The CDR3 bases are TGTGCCAGCAGGTTGCTTTCCGCTAGCGGGTATGTCTTTGAGCAGTTCTTC.

This rearrangement joins TRBV6-1 to TRBJ2-1, with D hard to call. The CDR3 length is 12 residues. V gave up 7 bases and J gave up 5 bases, with 9 bases separating them. CDR1 is MNHNS, CDR2 SASEGT, per germline. CDR3 region: CASKTRNNEQFF. As DNA, the CDR3 is TGTGCCAGCAAGACAAGAAACAATGAGCAGTTCTTC.

This clonotype was recorded at least ten times. The chain is built from TRBV6-5 and TRBJ1-1, with D possibly TRBD1 on 6 matching bases. The germline V and J ends were trimmed by 0 bases and 0 bases, with 17 bases remaining between them. In germline, CDR1 is MNHEY, CDR2 SVGAGI. CDR3 length: 18 residues. In nucleotides, the CDR3 is TGTGCCAGCAGTTACTCCTCCCCGGACAGAGGCATGAACACTGAAGCTTTCTTT. Translated, it gives CASSYSSPDRGMNTEAFF.